This T cell receptor (beta chain) was found in a study of T cells in Graves' hyperthyroidism and ophthalmopathy. Overall study context: Peripheral blood was obtained at initial diagnosis, preceding any treatment.

Patients with uncontrolled infections, other autoimmune diseases, pregnancy or lactation were excluded. Amplification of TCR beta CDR3 regions was performed using RNA transcripts as template. The TCR CDR3 was amplified in a first-round RT-PCR using the HTBI primer set. TCRdb reprocessed the multiplex PCR reads with MiXCR, giving one entry per CDR3 protein. The table shows 530,000 or so distinct CDR3 sequences, with 15% to 20% occurring only once. This CDR3 comprises 16 residues. Trimming at V came to 8 bases and at J to 3 bases, leaving 13 bases not matched to a gene. Sequencing input: blood. This TCR came from a woman between 18 and 29 years old with Graves' ophthalmopathy. The gene calls are TRBV12-3 or TRBV12-4 and TRBJ2-1; TRBD2 matches at 7 bases. The CDR3 sequence: CASGGEIRTSYNEQFF. CDR3 nucleotides: TGTGCCAGCGGGGGGGAGATTAGGACTAGCTACAATGAGCAGTTCTTC.